This is a list of T cell receptor beta chains from one sample in a study of blood T cell repertoires in COVID-19. Profiling relied on immunoSEQ multiplex PCR, and the TCRdb table lists in-frame clones only, not all of them. The sample contains about 210,000 clones, about 89% of which appear only once. The sample comprised peripheral blood. Every receptor here comes from a woman aged 40-49 years with acute or convalescent COVID-19. Each CDR3 is given with its conserved first and last residue. Fields, in order: D gene, V gene, clone size, J gene, CDR3 DNA, CDR3 protein. A D gene is named only where the DNA matches it firmly. Where a row states a size, it is once, few, many or the class of an expanded clone; other rows omit it.

d_gene: .
v_gene: TRBV6-5
abundance: .
j_gene: TRBJ1-1
CDR3nt: TGTGCCAGCAGTTACTCCACACAGGGCGAAGCTTTCTTT
CDR3aa: CASSYSTQGEAFF

d_gene: .
v_gene: TRBV4-1
abundance: .
j_gene: TRBJ1-4
CDR3nt: TGCGCCAGCAGCCAGGGGCGGCTCGAAAAACTGTTTTTT
CDR3aa: CASSQGRLEKLFF

d_gene: TRBD1
v_gene: TRBV5-1
abundance: .
j_gene: TRBJ1-5
CDR3nt: TGCGCCAGCAGCCGGACAGGGGACAACAATCAGCCCCAGCATTTT
CDR3aa: CASSRTGDNNQPQHF

d_gene: .
v_gene: TRBV5-1
abundance: .
j_gene: TRBJ2-3
CDR3nt: TGCGCCAGCACCTTCGACTACCTCACAGATACGCAGTATTTT
CDR3aa: CASTFDYLTDTQYF

d_gene: .
v_gene: TRBV6-5
abundance: .
j_gene: TRBJ1-2
CDR3nt: TGTGCCAGCAGGGAGGGCTTTTCTAACTATGGCTACACCTTC
CDR3aa: CASREGFSNYGYTF

d_gene: .
v_gene: TRBV2
abundance: .
j_gene: TRBJ2-3
CDR3nt: TGTGCCAGCACTGGGGACATTGATACGCAGTATTTT
CDR3aa: CASTGDIDTQYF

d_gene: .
v_gene: TRBV4-1
abundance: .
j_gene: TRBJ2-1
CDR3nt: TGCGCCAGCAGCCACCCCAGGGTTAATGAGCAGTTCTTC
CDR3aa: CASSHPRVNEQFF

d_gene: .
v_gene: TRBV12-3/TRBV12-4
abundance: .
j_gene: TRBJ1-3
CDR3nt: TGTGCCAGCCCTAAGGGAAACACCATATATTTT
CDR3aa: CASPKGNTIYF

d_gene: .
v_gene: TRBV30
abundance: few
j_gene: TRBJ1-2
CDR3nt: TGTGCCTGGAGTACAGATACAGGGAAGCGGGGTGGCTACACCTTC
CDR3aa: CAWSTDTGKRGGYTF

d_gene: .
v_gene: TRBV6-5
abundance: .
j_gene: TRBJ2-1
CDR3nt: TGTGCCAGCCGAAGGAGGGGGCAGACGAATGAGCAGTTCTTC
CDR3aa: CASRRRGQTNEQFF

d_gene: .
v_gene: TRBV6-1
abundance: .
j_gene: TRBJ1-6
CDR3nt: TGTGCCAGCAGTGAATTGGACAGAAATTCACCCCTCCACTTT
CDR3aa: CASSELDRNSPLHF

d_gene: TRBD1
v_gene: TRBV5-1
abundance: .
j_gene: TRBJ1-2
CDR3nt: TGCGCCAGCAGCTTGCGACAGGGTAATGGCTACACCTTC
CDR3aa: CASSLRQGNGYTF

d_gene: TRBD1
v_gene: TRBV30
abundance: .
j_gene: TRBJ1-5
CDR3nt: TGTGCCTGGAGCGGGACAGTTCTTCCCGGGCCCCAGCATTTT
CDR3aa: CAWSGTVLPGPQHF

d_gene: TRBD1
v_gene: TRBV5-1
abundance: .
j_gene: TRBJ1-1
CDR3nt: TGCGCCAGCAGCTTTCAGGGGGGTGACACTGAAGCTTTCTTT
CDR3aa: CASSFQGGDTEAFF

d_gene: TRBD1
v_gene: TRBV19
abundance: .
j_gene: TRBJ1-1
CDR3nt: TGTGCCAGTACTGAGACAGGGATGAACACTGAAGCTTTCTTT
CDR3aa: CASTETGMNTEAFF

d_gene: .
v_gene: TRBV24-1
abundance: once
j_gene: TRBJ1-2
CDR3nt: TGTGCCACCAGTGATTTCGGAGAACCCTATGGCTACACCTTC
CDR3aa: CATSDFGEPYGYTF

d_gene: .
v_gene: TRBV5-4
abundance: .
j_gene: TRBJ2-5
CDR3nt: TGTGCCAGCAGCTCAACCCTACAAGAGACCCAGTACTTC
CDR3aa: CASSSTLQETQYF

d_gene: TRBD1
v_gene: TRBV28
abundance: .
j_gene: TRBJ2-2
CDR3nt: TGTGCCAGCAATGAAGGGACAGTGAACACCGGGGAGCTGTTTTTT
CDR3aa: CASNEGTVNTGELFF

d_gene: TRBD1
v_gene: TRBV6-5
abundance: .
j_gene: TRBJ1-2
CDR3nt: TGTGCCAGCAGGGGGGACAGGGGGAGCTATGGCTACACCTTC
CDR3aa: CASRGDRGSYGYTF

d_gene: TRBD2
v_gene: TRBV19
abundance: .
j_gene: TRBJ2-1
CDR3nt: TGTGCCAGTAGTCTGGGACTAGCGGGGGCCGAGCAGTTCTTC
CDR3aa: CASSLGLAGAEQFF

d_gene: .
v_gene: TRBV18
abundance: once
j_gene: TRBJ1-4
CDR3nt: TGTGCCAGCTCACCTAGGACCACCCGGGGGGAAAAACTGTTTTTT
CDR3aa: CASSPRTTRGEKLFF

d_gene: .
v_gene: TRBV9
abundance: few
j_gene: TRBJ1-5
CDR3nt: TGTGCCAGCACCAAAGGGGACATACGCAATCAGCCCCAGCATTTT
CDR3aa: CASTKGDIRNQPQHF

d_gene: .
v_gene: TRBV6-4
abundance: .
j_gene: TRBJ1-1
CDR3nt: TGTGCCAGCAGTGACTCAGGTGCGGGGGGTCAGGGGTACACTGAAGCTTTCTTT
CDR3aa: CASSDSGAGGQGYTEAFF

d_gene: .
v_gene: TRBV2
abundance: .
j_gene: TRBJ1-5
CDR3nt: TGTGCCAGCCGTAAGATTCTGCCAGGGGATCAGCCCCAGCATTTT
CDR3aa: CASRKILPGDQPQHF

d_gene: TRBD1
v_gene: TRBV24-1
abundance: .
j_gene: TRBJ2-5
CDR3nt: TGTGCCACCAGTGATATCGACAGGGGAGAGACCCAGTACTTC
CDR3aa: CATSDIDRGETQYF

d_gene: .
v_gene: TRBV4-2
abundance: .
j_gene: TRBJ1-2
CDR3nt: TGTGCCAGCACCGACCTCACAGGGCCCTATGGCTACACCTTC
CDR3aa: CASTDLTGPYGYTF

d_gene: TRBD1
v_gene: TRBV7-8
abundance: few
j_gene: TRBJ1-2
CDR3nt: TGTGCCAGCAGCTTGGCCCGACAGGGATCAAACTATGGCTACACCTTC
CDR3aa: CASSLARQGSNYGYTF

d_gene: .
v_gene: TRBV10-1
abundance: .
j_gene: TRBJ2-5
CDR3nt: TGCGCCAGCAGAGGAGGCCCCGGGGAGACCCAGTACTTC
CDR3aa: CASRGGPGETQYF

d_gene: .
v_gene: TRBV10-2
abundance: .
j_gene: TRBJ2-2
CDR3nt: TGCGCCAGCAGTGTCAGGAAGGGGGCGAACACCGGGGAGCTGTTTTTT
CDR3aa: CASSVRKGANTGELFF

d_gene: TRBD1
v_gene: TRBV19
abundance: .
j_gene: TRBJ1-2
CDR3nt: TGTGCCAGTAGTTCCACCGGGACAGGGGACTATGGCTACACCTTC
CDR3aa: CASSSTGTGDYGYTF

d_gene: TRBD1
v_gene: TRBV5-1
abundance: once
j_gene: TRBJ1-3
CDR3nt: TGCGCCAGCAGCCCCGGCCAGGGGGCCGGAGACACCATATATTTT
CDR3aa: CASSPGQGAGDTIYF

d_gene: .
v_gene: TRBV7-6
abundance: .
j_gene: TRBJ2-2
CDR3nt: TGTGCCAGCAGCTTAGGGCGTAGCGGCACCGGGGAGCTGTTTTTT
CDR3aa: CASSLGRSGTGELFF

d_gene: TRBD1
v_gene: TRBV2
abundance: .
j_gene: TRBJ1-5
CDR3nt: TGTGCCAGCTCACCGCGGACAGGGCTGAATCAGCCCCAGCATTTT
CDR3aa: CASSPRTGLNQPQHF

d_gene: .
v_gene: TRBV6-1
abundance: .
j_gene: TRBJ1-5
CDR3nt: TGTGCCAGCGGTGACCCGGGCAGGGTATCCGATAGCAATCAGCCCCAGCATTTT
CDR3aa: CASGDPGRVSDSNQPQHF

d_gene: .
v_gene: TRBV6-5
abundance: .
j_gene: TRBJ1-2
CDR3nt: TGTGCCAGCAGTTACTATCGGGAGGGCCCGGGAGGCTACACCTTC
CDR3aa: CASSYYREGPGGYTF

d_gene: .
v_gene: TRBV1
abundance: .
j_gene: TRBJ1-3
CDR3nt: TGCACCAGCAGCCAAGATGACGGGAGCTCTGGAAACACCATATATTTT
CDR3aa: CTSSQDDGSSGNTIYF

d_gene: TRBD1
v_gene: TRBV19
abundance: once
j_gene: TRBJ1-5
CDR3nt: TGTGCCAGTAGTAAAATCCCGGGACAGGTTAGCAATCAGCCCCAGCATTTT
CDR3aa: CASSKIPGQVSNQPQHF

d_gene: .
v_gene: TRBV18
abundance: .
j_gene: TRBJ1-1
CDR3nt: TGTGCCAGCTCACCCGGCGTGGTGGGCGCTGAAGCTTTCTTT
CDR3aa: CASSPGVVGAEAFF

d_gene: .
v_gene: TRBV12-3/TRBV12-4
abundance: few
j_gene: TRBJ2-3
CDR3nt: TGTGCCAGCAGTGGGAGCGTCGCAGATACGCAGTATTTT
CDR3aa: CASSGSVADTQYF

d_gene: TRBD2
v_gene: TRBV9
abundance: .
j_gene: TRBJ2-1
CDR3nt: TGTGCCAGCAGCGCCCCTCTAGCGGGGGGGTTCAATGAGCAGTTCTTC
CDR3aa: CASSAPLAGGFNEQFF

d_gene: .
v_gene: TRBV6-5
abundance: .
j_gene: TRBJ1-2
CDR3nt: TGTGCCAGCAGTTACTCGCGAGGGCTGCATGGCTACACCTTC
CDR3aa: CASSYSRGLHGYTF

d_gene: TRBD1
v_gene: TRBV29-1
abundance: once
j_gene: TRBJ1-3
CDR3nt: TGCAGCGGCTCCGGGACAGTGGGAAACACCATATATTTT
CDR3aa: CSGSGTVGNTIYF

d_gene: TRBD1
v_gene: TRBV18
abundance: .
j_gene: TRBJ2-2
CDR3nt: TGTGCCAGCTCACCACCCGGGACAGGGCGAGCCGGGGAGCTGTTTTTT
CDR3aa: CASSPPGTGRAGELFF